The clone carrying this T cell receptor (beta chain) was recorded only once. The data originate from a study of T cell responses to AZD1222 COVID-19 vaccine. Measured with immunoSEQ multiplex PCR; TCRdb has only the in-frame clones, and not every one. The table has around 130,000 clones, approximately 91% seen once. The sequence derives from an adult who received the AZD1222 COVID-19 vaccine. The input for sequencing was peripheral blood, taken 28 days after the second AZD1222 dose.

In DNA, the CDR3 is TGTGCCAGCATCATGGAATTGGGAGCGGCTGAAGCTTTCTTT. Encoded protein: CASIMELGAAEAFF. This chain connects TRBV28 to TRBJ1-1; D ambiguous. V lost 7 bases to trimming and J lost 6 bases, with 18 bases between them. CDR1 and CDR2 from the germline V gene are MDHEN and SYDVKM. CDR3 length: 14 amino acids. Full variable domain (rest looked up from reference TRBV28 and TRBJ1-1): DVKVTQSSRYLVKRTGEKVFLECVQDMDHENMFWYRQDPGLGLRLIYFSYDVKMKEKGDIPEGYSVSREKKERFSLILESASTNQTSMYLCASIMELGAAEAFFGQGTRLTVV.